Described below is a single T cell receptor (beta chain) sequence and its context. Its specificity is unknown. Sequenced by immunoSEQ multiplex PCR; TCRdb stores in-frame clones only, minus some. The sample contains about 19,000 clones, about 80% of which appear only once. This CDR3 has 13 residues. Germline CDR1 is SQVTM and CDR2 is ANQGSEA. Germline trimming cut 7 bases from V and 0 bases from J; bases unmatched to any gene: 4. These data originate in a study of OX40 agonist ivuxolimab in advanced cancers. Looking at the study overall: Patients' therapy was ivuxolimab, an antibody that acts as an agonist of OX40 (CD134).

Points from the study as a whole: Several nonresponders also turned out to have low normalized T-cell clonal expansion. Both blood CD4+ and CD8+ T cells showed clonal growth by week 6 at 0.1 to 3.0 mg/kg. Relatively little clonal expansion, among the lowest observed, appeared in partial responders at 0.1-3.0 mg/kg.

Sequencing used CD4+ or CD8+ T cells sorted from blood, obtained in a trial of the OX40 agonist ivuxolimab. The sequence was collected from an adult with an advanced solid tumor such as melanoma, head and neck, liver or kidney cancer. V gene TRBV29-1 combines with J gene TRBJ2-3; 7 nucleotides agree with TRBD1. In nucleotides, the CDR3 is TGCAGCGGCAGGGGGAGAAGCACAGATACGCAGTATTTT. This translates into CSGRGRSTDTQYF.